This entry lists 9 T cell receptor beta chains sequenced from one sample in a study of blood T cell repertoires in COVID-19. Only in-frame clones appear in the TCRdb table, and some are missing; sequencing was by immunoSEQ multiplex PCR. There are around 130,000 clones in the sample; about four fifths occur only once, and about 9.6% lies in the top ten. Sequencing used peripheral blood. The source of these receptors is a man aged 35 to 55 with active or convalescent COVID-19.

The CDR3 nucleotides read TGTGCCAGCTCACCGTCCGGGACACTCTATGGCTACACCTTC. Encoded protein: CASSPSGTLYGYTF. This chain joins TRBV18 and TRBJ1-2, with a weak D call TRBD1 (6 bases). V was shortened by 3 bases and J by 4 bases, with 12 bases between the two germline ends. The germline V gene encodes CDR1 KGHSH and CDR2 LQKENI. CDR3 length: 14 residues.

In DNA form, the CDR3 reads TGTGCCAGCAGTTATCTACAGGGGGGGAACTATGGCTACACCTTC. Residues: CASSYLQGGNYGYTF. V gene TRBV6-5 combines with J gene TRBJ1-2, with 8 bases lining up with TRBD1. Trimming removed 3 bases from V and 2 bases from J; junction bases left unmatched: 5. The CDR3 has 15 residues. Germline CDR1 reads MNHEY; CDR2 reads SVGAGI.

This chain uses TRBV7-2 with TRBJ1-6, with TRBD1 as a possible D gene (5 bases). Germline values: CDR1 SGHTA, CDR2 FQGNSA. The CDR3 is made up of 14 amino acids. The germline V and J ends were trimmed by 4 bases and 7 bases, with 11 bases remaining between them. CDR3: CASSSRQTNSPLHF. The CDR3 coding sequence is TGTGCCAGCAGCTCCAGACAGACGAATTCACCCCTCCACTTT.

V usage is TRBV25-1 and J usage is TRBJ1-3; 8 nucleotides match TRBD1. Germline lookup yields CDR1 MGHDK and CDR2 SYGVNS. Unmatched junction bases numbered 3, after V lost 5 bases and J lost 0 bases. This CDR3 comprises 15 residues. The CDR3 sequence: CASSPGGLSGNTIYF. The CDR3 DNA reads as TGTGCCAGCAGTCCAGGGGGCCTCTCTGGAAACACCATATATTTT.

The chain employs TRBV7-3 and TRBJ2-5, with 7 bases matching TRBD1. Germline V gene lookup returns CDR1 SGHTA and CDR2 FQGTGA. This CDR3 is built from 13 residues. V shed 5 bases, J shed 1 base, and the junction held 1 base outside the gene matches. The CDR3, as DNA: TGTGCCAGCAGCCACAGGGGCCAAGAGACCCAGTACTTC. It is translated as CASSHRGQETQYF.

V is TRBV7-2 and J is TRBJ2-7; the D gene is possibly TRBD2 (6 bases). V was trimmed by 0 bases and J by 2 bases, leaving 8 bases between them. CDR3 length equals 14 residues. Germline CDR1 reads SGHTA; CDR2 reads FQGNSA. CDR3 sequence (DNA): TGTGCCAGCAGCTTAGCAGGGAGGACCTACGAGCAGTACTTC. The encoded protein is CASSLAGRTYEQYF. Together with reference TRBV7-2 and TRBJ2-7, the CDR3 gives the full variable domain: GAGVSQSPSNKVTEKGKDVELRCDPISGHTALYWYRQSLGQGLEFLIYFQGNSAPDKSGLPSDRFSAERTGGSVSTLTIQRTQQEDSAVYLCASSLAGRTYEQYFGPGTRLTVT.

V is TRBV6-5 and J is TRBJ1-4; 9 bases are shared with TRBD1. The germline V gene has CDR1 MNHEY and CDR2 SVGAGI. The CDR3 length is 15 residues. V gave up 2 bases and J gave up 4 bases; unmatched junction bases: 2. The CDR3 coding sequence is TGTGCCAGCAGTTACACGGGACAGGGTAATGAAAAACTGTTTTTT. It is translated as CASSYTGQGNEKLFF.

The CDR3 sequence is CASSLARDSRMNTEAFF. DNA for the CDR3: TGTGCCAGCAGCTTAGCAAGGGACAGCAGAATGAACACTGAAGCTTTCTTT. The chain recombines TRBV7-8 with TRBJ1-1; TRBD1 matches 7 bases. Per germline, CDR1 SGHVS and CDR2 FQNEAQ. With V trimmed by 0 bases and J by 0 bases, 7 bases remained unmatched. The CDR3 has 17 residues.

The rearrangement joins TRBV4-2 to TRBJ2-5; 7 bases agree with TRBD2. The J segment lost 1 base and the V segment lost 6 bases, leaving 11 bases of the junction unmatched. The CDR3 length is 16 residues. Germline V gives CDR1 LGHNA, CDR2 YNFKEQ. CDR3 DNA: TGTGCCAGCAGTCCCACCGGCGGGGGATTCCAAGAGACCCAGTACTTC. Translated, it gives CASSPTGGGFQETQYF.